This T cell receptor beta chain is from a study of beta chain features in type 1 diabetes. Findings of the study overall: Patients with type 1 diabetes showed fewer VDJ junction insertions and more deletions. TCRB CDR3s were moderately but significantly shorter in Type 1 diabetes patients in all four CD4+ subsets. Across patients, naive, central memory and Treg TCRB repertoires exhibited apparently greater similarity than was observed across healthy donors. Equally in patients and controls, shorter templates might have been favored by PCR.

In regard to this clone: Its antigen is undetermined.

Reverse transcription of all isolated RNA meant that expressed TCRB transcripts were sequenced. Read counts averaged about 3.57 million for samples of naive, central memory and regulatory T cells. Some clones are missing from TCRdb's copy, which holds only in-frame ones; the method was immunoSEQ multiplex PCR. The sample lists over 650,000 clones, about 14% occurring once. This sequence was found in a man younger than 30 with type 1 diabetes. The specimen sequenced was naive CD4+ T cells from blood.

The CDR3 is CASSYIVGGASNQPQHF. In DNA form, the CDR3 reads TGTGCCAGCAGCTACATCGTAGGAGGGGCGAGCAATCAGCCCCAGCATTTT. The chain has TRBV2 and TRBJ1-5; D may be TRBD1 (5 bases). The CDR3 sequence is 17 residues long. V was cut by 6 bases and J by 1 base, with 19 bases left in between. Germline V gene data show CDR1 as SNHLY and CDR2 as FYNNEI.